The 29 T cell receptor beta chains below were found in one sample sequenced in a study of identifying expanded T cells in peripheral blood. Clones were sequenced by immunoSEQ multiplex PCR, and TCRdb holds only the in-frame ones, with some missing. The data show roughly 100,000 clones, with approximately 88% seen just once and around an eighth held by the top ten. Sequenced material: blood. Receptors were obtained from a person aged 18-69 years in good health.

The chain joins TRBV7-9 to TRBJ2-1, with 9 nucleotides matching TRBD1. Germline V CDR1 and CDR2: SEHNR, FQNEAQ (reference sequence). The V gene end was trimmed by 1 base and the J gene end by 7 bases; junction bases not matched to a gene: 5. The CDR3 extends over 15 amino acids. The CDR3 is CASSLDGQGRNEQFF. In nucleotides, the CDR3 is TGTGCCAGCAGCTTAGACGGACAGGGGAGGAATGAGCAGTTCTTC.

The rearrangement links TRBV27 to TRBJ2-7; D possibly corresponds to TRBD1 (5 bases). V dropped 4 bases and J dropped 2 bases, with 18 bases sitting between them. This CDR3 has 16 residues. Per germline, CDR1 MNHEY and CDR2 SMNVEV (reference sequence). The CDR3 nucleotides read TGTGCCAGCAGTTACACCCAGACAGAGCACACCTACGAGCAGTACTTC. Protein product: CASSYTQTEHTYEQYF.

This clone has just a few counts. The rearrangement joins TRBV7-2 to TRBJ1-4; no definite D call. Per germline, CDR1 SGHTA and CDR2 FQGNSA. V was shortened by 5 bases and J by 1 base, with 14 bases between the two germline ends. CDR3 size: 16 residues. In nucleotides, the CDR3 is TGTGCCAGCAGCCTGTGGGGTGGTTTAACTAATGAAAAACTGTTTTTT. Protein: CASSLWGGLTNEKLFF. The full variable domain, its missing parts supplied by reference TRBV7-2 and TRBJ1-4, is GAGVSQSPSNKVTEKGKDVELRCDPISGHTALYWYRQSLGQGLEFLIYFQGNSAPDKSGLPSDRFSAERTGGSVSTLTIQRTQQEDSAVYLCASSLWGGLTNEKLFFGSGTQLSVL.

The gene calls are TRBV4-1 and TRBJ2-5, with TRBD2 matching 7 bases. The DNA end lines up better with TRBJ2-7; the J call may be wrong. Germline CDR1 reads MGHRA; CDR2 reads YSYEKL. This CDR3 spans 18 amino acids. The CDR3: CASSQNRGSGIAYYEQYF. CDR3 coding DNA: TGCGCCAGCAGCCAAAATCGGGGAAGCGGGATCGCTTACTACGAGCAGTACTTC.

The CDR3 DNA follows: TGCGCCAGCAGCTTGGAGCAGGGGAACAATGAGCAGTTCTTC. It translates to CASSLEQGNNEQFF. This chain links TRBV5-1 with TRBJ2-1; D possibly corresponds to TRBD1 (6 bases). V shed 0 bases and J shed 5 bases, with 9 bases lying between them. Germline values: CDR1 SGHRS, CDR2 YFSETQ. The CDR3 totals 14 residues.

The rearrangement uses TRBV7-9 and TRBJ2-5; D uncertain. CDR1 is SEHNR and CDR2 is FQNEAQ in the germline V gene (reference sequence). This CDR3 has 12 amino acids. V was trimmed by 2 bases and J by 3 bases, leaving 4 bases between them. This CDR3 reads CASSLLEETQYF. In nucleotides, the CDR3 is TGTGCCAGCAGCTTATTGGAAGAGACCCAGTACTTC.

Here the CDR3 DNA reads TGTGCCAGCAGCAAAAATCTGAGCGGGAGGGCGGTCGAGCAGTACTTC. The encoded protein is CASSKNLSGRAVEQYF. The chain joins TRBV21-1 to TRBJ2-7; the D segment call TRBD2 is taken from the table without a DNA check. TRBV21-1 counts as a pseudogene. The CDR3 spans 16 residues.

This CDR3 reads CASSPRQGADTEAFF. The CDR3 DNA sequence: TGTGCCAGCTCACCCAGACAGGGGGCGGACACTGAAGCTTTCTTT. This chain connects TRBV18 to TRBJ1-1; TRBD1 matches at 10 bases. V gave up 3 bases and J gave up 3 bases; unmatched junction bases: 4. CDR1 and CDR2 (germline): KGHSH, LQKENI. The CDR3 spans 15 residues.

The rearrangement links TRBV7-3 to TRBJ2-3; 8 bases agree with TRBD2. Germline CDR1 reads SGHTA; CDR2 reads FQGTGA. Losses at the gene ends were 5 bases for V and 5 bases for J; bases not matched to a gene: 12. The CDR3 loop spans 16 amino acids. The CDR3 spells CASSRGLAGGGDTQYF. CDR3 bases: TGTGCCAGCAGCCGCGGATTGGCGGGAGGAGGAGATACGCAGTATTTT.

This clone has just one count. This chain uses TRBV5-4 with TRBJ2-7; D call uncertain. This CDR3 region has 14 residues. The V end lost 6 bases, the J end lost 2 bases, and 15 bases lay between the germline ends. The germline V gene has CDR1 SGHNT and CDR2 YYREEE (reference sequence). CDR3 in amino acids: CASNPADGPYEQYF. DNA for the CDR3: TGTGCCAGCAACCCGGCAGACGGACCCTACGAGCAGTACTTC.

V is TRBV18 and J is TRBJ2-2; weak D call: TRBD2 (5 bases). Trimming removed 3 bases from V and 6 bases from J, with 14 bases in between. Germline CDR1 is KGHSH and CDR2 is LQKENI. The CDR3 spans 15 residues. The CDR3 sequence is CASSPAGSAAGELFF. The CDR3 DNA reads as TGTGCCAGCTCACCTGCGGGCAGCGCAGCCGGGGAGCTGTTTTTT. The whole variable domain, remainder taken from reference TRBV18 and TRBJ2-2, is NAGVMQNPRHLVRRRGQEARLRCSPMKGHSHVYWYRQLPEEGLKFMVYLQKENIIDESGMPKERFSAEFPKEGPSILRIQQVVRGDSAAYFCASSPAGSAAGELFFGEGSRLTVL.

This clone appeared once. The J gene is TRBJ2-1, the V gene TRBV4-2; 12 bases match TRBD2. The CDR3 totals 16 residues. J was trimmed by 3 bases and V by 1 base; bases with no gene match: 1. Germline lookup yields CDR1 LGHNA and CDR2 YNFKEQ. As DNA, the CDR3 is TGTGCCAGCAGCCAAGCTAGCGGGGGGGTCTACAATGAGCAGTTCTTC. Its translation is CASSQASGGVYNEQFF.

The V and J genes are TRBV6-6 and TRBJ1-2, with TRBD1 as a possible D gene (6 bases). V was shortened by 8 bases and J by 7 bases, with 17 bases between the two germline ends. This CDR3 has 13 residues. The germline CDR1 and CDR2 sequences are MNHNY and SVGAGI (reference sequence). In DNA, the CDR3 is TGTGCCAGCCTCACAGGGAATGAGGTTGGCTACACCTTC. It encodes CASLTGNEVGYTF.

This chain connects TRBV9 to TRBJ2-5; D is unclear. V lost 0 bases to trimming and J lost 1 base, with 7 bases between them. The CDR3 covers 14 residues. Germline V lookup: CDR1 SGDLS, CDR2 YYNGEE. Here the CDR3 reads CASSVALVQETQYF. CDR3 bases: TGTGCCAGCAGCGTAGCATTGGTCCAAGAGACCCAGTACTTC.

The V and J genes are TRBV10-1 and TRBJ2-1, with 10 bases matching TRBD2. With V trimmed by 5 bases and J by 8 bases, 3 bases remained unmatched. The CDR3 loop spans 13 amino acids. Germline V gene sequence: CDR1 WNHNN, CDR2 SYGVQD (reference sequence). CDR3 residues: CASSSSGSYEQFF. The CDR3 DNA reads as TGCGCCAGCAGTTCTAGCGGGAGTTATGAGCAGTTCTTC.

This clone appeared once. The CDR3 here is CASSRGPINEQFF. The DNA of the CDR3 is TGTGCCAGCAGCCGTGGACCCATCAATGAGCAGTTCTTC. The rearrangement uses TRBV25-1 and TRBJ2-1; D gene ambiguous. This CDR3 has 13 amino acids. Looked up from germline, CDR1 is MGHDK and CDR2 is SYGVNS. The V gene lost 6 bases and the J gene lost 6 bases, with 12 bases spanning the gap.

J is TRBJ1-5 and V is TRBV7-3; no definite D call. V was trimmed by 2 bases and J by 2 bases, leaving 10 bases between them. This CDR3 is 15 amino acids long. Germline CDR1 and CDR2: SGHTA and FQGTGA. The chain's CDR3 is CASSLGNPGNQPQHF. The DNA of the CDR3 is TGTGCCAGCAGCTTAGGGAATCCGGGCAATCAGCCCCAGCATTTT. The whole variable domain, remainder taken from reference TRBV7-3 and TRBJ1-5, is GAGVSQTPSNKVTEKGKYVELRCDPISGHTALYWYRQSLGQGPEFLIYFQGTGAADDSGLPNDRFFAVRPEGSVSTLKIQRTERGDSAVYLCASSLGNPGNQPQHFGDGTRLSIL.

J is TRBJ2-5 and V is TRBV29-1, with a tentative D call TRBD1 (6 bases). CDR1 and CDR2 from the germline V gene are SQVTM and ANQGSEA. With 4 bases removed from V and 4 bases from J, the gap between germline ends came to 16 bases. This CDR3 has 14 amino acids. CDR3 DNA: TGCAGCGTTGTAACAGGGAGTCGCGGAGAGACCCAGTACTTC. As protein: CSVVTGSRGETQYF.

CDR3: CAWDPSPGTVGEQYF. The CDR3 DNA reads TGTGCCTGGGACCCCTCCCCCGGGACGGTGGGCGAGCAGTACTTC. J is TRBJ2-7 and V is TRBV30; D possibly matches TRBD1 or TRBD2 (5 bases each). Looked up from germline, CDR1 is GTSNPN and CDR2 is SVGIG (reference sequence). The ends were cut back, 5 bases at V and 6 bases at J, with 23 bases in the middle. The CDR3 is 15 residues long.

The genes are TRBV30 and TRBJ2-6; no clear D. This CDR3 spans 14 amino acids. The germline V gene encodes CDR1 GTSNPN and CDR2 SVGIG (reference sequence). Between the trimmed V and J ends, which lost 5 bases and 0 bases, there was a span of 8 bases. The CDR3 region has the DNA TGTGCCTGGGCGAAATACTCTGGGGCCAACGTCCTGACTTTC. Translation gives CAWAKYSGANVLTF.

The chain carries TRBV6-5 and TRBJ2-3, with a tentative D call TRBD2 (5 bases). The germline gives CDR1 MNHEY, CDR2 SVGAGI. This CDR3 is built from 13 residues. The V gene lost 6 bases and the J gene lost 6 bases, with 13 bases spanning the gap. This chain's CDR3 is CASRRELSDTQYF. The CDR3, as DNA: TGTGCCAGCAGGAGGGAGCTTAGTGATACGCAGTATTTT.

The CDR3 loop is CASSTLAGGQREQFF. For the CDR3, the DNA is TGTGCCAGCAGCACTCTAGCGGGAGGGCAGAGGGAGCAGTTCTTC. The chain uses TRBV6-5 and TRBJ2-1; the match to TRBD2 covers 12 bases. Trimming took 6 bases from V and 10 from J; bases not matched to a gene: 10. The V gene's germline CDR1 is MNHEY and CDR2 SVGAGI. This CDR3 contains 15 residues.

This rearrangement joins TRBV7-2 to TRBJ2-3; 10 bases align to TRBD2. J gave up 3 bases and V 3 bases, and 6 bases lay outside the gene matches. Germline CDR1 and CDR2: SGHTA and FQGNSA. The CDR3 consists of 16 residues. The CDR3: CASSFFSGGLTDTQYF. In nucleotides, the CDR3 is TGTGCCAGCAGCTTCTTTAGCGGGGGGCTAACAGATACGCAGTATTTT. The complete variable domain, with remaining parts taken from reference TRBV7-2 and TRBJ2-3, reads GAGVSQSPSNKVTEKGKDVELRCDPISGHTALYWYRQSLGQGLEFLIYFQGNSAPDKSGLPSDRFSAERTGGSVSTLTIQRTQQEDSAVYLCASSFFSGGLTDTQYFGPGTRLTVL.

Details on this clone: Distinct nucleotide sequences in the sample also encode this CDR3. The chain has TRBV9 and TRBJ1-2; D remains unclear. Trimming pared 0 bases from V and 2 bases from J, leaving 8 bases between. The CDR3 has 14 residues. Germline V gives CDR1 SGDLS, CDR2 YYNGEE. The CDR3 loop is CASSVDPGNYGYTF. The CDR3 DNA reads TGTGCCAGCAGCGTAGATCCGGGGAACTATGGCTACACCTTC.

This clone was detected only once. The gene calls are TRBV14 and TRBJ2-1; no firm D call. The CDR3 consists of 15 residues. V was pared by 5 bases and J by 0 bases, with 11 bases between. Germline V gene lookup returns CDR1 SGHDN and CDR2 FVKESK. The DNA of the CDR3 is TGTGCCAGCAGCGGGTTCCGGAGCTCCTACAATGAGCAGTTCTTC. Translating gives CASSGFRSSYNEQFF.

The chain employs TRBV6-1 and TRBJ1-5; no firm D call. Trimming took 1 base from V and 6 from J, leaving 10 bases between them. This CDR3 contains 14 residues. The germline V gene encodes CDR1 MNHNS and CDR2 SASEGT. CDR3 in DNA: TGTGCCAGCAGTGAAGTGAGTATAGGTCAGCCCCAGCATTTT. Protein: CASSEVSIGQPQHF.

The rearrangement links TRBV5-1 to TRBJ2-1; 7 nucleotides line up with TRBD1. Germline CDR1 SGHRS, CDR2 YFSETQ. The CDR3 length is 16 residues. The junction had 6 bases not matched to a gene; V was cut back by 0 bases and J by 3 bases. CDR3 sequence (DNA): TGCGCCAGCAGCTTGGCCGACAGGGAAGACTACAATGAGCAGTTCTTC. The encoded protein is CASSLADREDYNEQFF.

J is TRBJ1-6 and V is TRBV4-3; 9 bases match TRBD1. The CDR3 extends over 15 amino acids. V gave up 3 bases and J gave up 10 bases; unmatched junction bases: 7. Germline V gene data show CDR1 as LGHNA and CDR2 as YSLEER. The CDR3 is CASSQTTGGYSPLHF. In DNA, the CDR3 is TGCGCCAGCAGCCAGACGACAGGGGGATACTCACCCCTCCACTTT.

The chain uses TRBV7-2 and TRBJ2-7, with 7 bases identical to TRBD1. The CDR3 has 14 amino acids. V lost 1 base, J lost 9 bases, and 9 bases stayed unmatched. CDR1 and CDR2 from the germline V gene are SGHTA and FQGNSA. The CDR3 protein is CASSLVLKGGGQYF. The CDR3 DNA follows: TGTGCCAGCAGCTTAGTATTAAAAGGGGGCGGGCAGTACTTC.